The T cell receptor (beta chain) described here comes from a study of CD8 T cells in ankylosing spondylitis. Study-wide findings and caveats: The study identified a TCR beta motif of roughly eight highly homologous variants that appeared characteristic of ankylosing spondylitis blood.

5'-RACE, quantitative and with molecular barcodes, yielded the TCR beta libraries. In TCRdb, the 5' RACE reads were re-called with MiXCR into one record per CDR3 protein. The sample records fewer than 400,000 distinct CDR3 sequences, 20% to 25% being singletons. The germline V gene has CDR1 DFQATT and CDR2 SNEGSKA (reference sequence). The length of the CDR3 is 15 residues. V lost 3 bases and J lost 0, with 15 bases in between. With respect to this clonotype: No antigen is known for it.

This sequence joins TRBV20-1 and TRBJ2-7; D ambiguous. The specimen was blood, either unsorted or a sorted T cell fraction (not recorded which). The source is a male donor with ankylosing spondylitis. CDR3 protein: CSASRVVKSSYEQYF. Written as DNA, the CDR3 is TGCAGTGCTAGTAGAGTAGTAAAAAGCTCCTACGAGCAGTACTTC.